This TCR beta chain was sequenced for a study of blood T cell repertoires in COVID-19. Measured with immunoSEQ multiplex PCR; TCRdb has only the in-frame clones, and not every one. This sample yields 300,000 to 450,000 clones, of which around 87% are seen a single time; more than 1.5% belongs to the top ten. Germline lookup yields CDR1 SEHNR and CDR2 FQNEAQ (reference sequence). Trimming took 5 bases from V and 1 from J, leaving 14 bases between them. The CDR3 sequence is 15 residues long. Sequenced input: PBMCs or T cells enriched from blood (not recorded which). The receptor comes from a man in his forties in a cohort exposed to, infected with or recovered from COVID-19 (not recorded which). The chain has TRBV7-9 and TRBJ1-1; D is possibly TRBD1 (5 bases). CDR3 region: CASSHEGLENTEAFF. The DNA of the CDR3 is TGTGCCAGCAGCCACGAGGGACTGGAGAACACTGAAGCTTTCTTT. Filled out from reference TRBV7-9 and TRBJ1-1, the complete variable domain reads DTGVSQNPRHKITKRGQNVTFRCDPISEHNRLYWYRQTLGQGPEFLTYFQNEAQLEKSRLLSDRFSAERPKGSFSTLEIQRTEQGDSAMYLCASSHEGLENTEAFFGQGTRLTVV.